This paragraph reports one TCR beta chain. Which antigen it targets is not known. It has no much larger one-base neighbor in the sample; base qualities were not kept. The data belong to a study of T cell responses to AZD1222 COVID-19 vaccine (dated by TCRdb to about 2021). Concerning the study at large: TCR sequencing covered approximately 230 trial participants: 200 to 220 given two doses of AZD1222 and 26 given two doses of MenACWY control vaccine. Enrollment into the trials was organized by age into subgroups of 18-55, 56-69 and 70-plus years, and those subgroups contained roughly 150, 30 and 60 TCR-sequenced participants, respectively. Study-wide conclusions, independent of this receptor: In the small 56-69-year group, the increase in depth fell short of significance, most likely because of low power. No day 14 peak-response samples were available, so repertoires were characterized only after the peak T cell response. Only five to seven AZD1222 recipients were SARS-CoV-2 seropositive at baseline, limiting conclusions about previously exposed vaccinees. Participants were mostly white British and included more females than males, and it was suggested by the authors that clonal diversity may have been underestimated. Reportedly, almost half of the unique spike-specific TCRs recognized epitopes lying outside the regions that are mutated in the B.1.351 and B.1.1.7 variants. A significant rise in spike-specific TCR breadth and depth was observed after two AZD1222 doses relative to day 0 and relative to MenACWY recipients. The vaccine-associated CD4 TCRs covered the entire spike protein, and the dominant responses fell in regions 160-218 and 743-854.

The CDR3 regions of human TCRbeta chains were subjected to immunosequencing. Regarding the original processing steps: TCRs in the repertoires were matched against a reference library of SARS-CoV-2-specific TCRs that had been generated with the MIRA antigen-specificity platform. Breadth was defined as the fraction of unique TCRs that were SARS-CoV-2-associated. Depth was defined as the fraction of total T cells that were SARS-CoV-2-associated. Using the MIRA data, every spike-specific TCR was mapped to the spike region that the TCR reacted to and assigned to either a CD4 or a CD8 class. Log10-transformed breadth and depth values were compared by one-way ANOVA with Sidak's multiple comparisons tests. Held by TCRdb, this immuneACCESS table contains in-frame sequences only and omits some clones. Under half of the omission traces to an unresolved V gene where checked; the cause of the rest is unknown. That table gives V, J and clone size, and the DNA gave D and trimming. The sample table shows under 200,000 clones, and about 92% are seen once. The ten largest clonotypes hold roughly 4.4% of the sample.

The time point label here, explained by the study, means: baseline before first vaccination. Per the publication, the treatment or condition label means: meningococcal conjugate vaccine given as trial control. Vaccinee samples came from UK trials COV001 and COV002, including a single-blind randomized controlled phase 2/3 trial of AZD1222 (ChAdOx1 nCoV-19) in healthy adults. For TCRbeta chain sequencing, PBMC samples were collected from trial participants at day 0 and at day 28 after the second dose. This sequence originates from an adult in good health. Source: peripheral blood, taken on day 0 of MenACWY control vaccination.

The CDR3 region: CASSQVTDEQYF. The DNA reads TGTGCCAGCAGCCAAGTTACCGACGAGCAGTACTTC. In this chain, TRBV14 is recombined with TRBJ2-7; the D gene remains uncertain. V is pared back by 1 base and J by 5 bases, with 6 bases lying between the germline termini. The germline V gene supplies CDR1 SGHDN and CDR2 FVKESK. Inclusive of the bounding cysteine and phenylalanine, the CDR3 is 12 residues long. Kept here is only the CDR3 DNA, which spans 36 bases and is read in frame from base 1.